The rows below give T cell receptor beta chains drawn from one sample of a study of T-cell memory formation after mild COVID-19. From the 5' RACE reads, TCRdb called clonotypes with MiXCR, one entry per CDR3 protein. Of under 400,000 distinct CDR3 sequences listed, roughly 21% are singletons. The sequenced sample was PBMCs or a T cell subset sorted from them (not recorded which). These TCRs come from an adult woman who had mild COVID-19 (a few samples of this study predate the infection). Cell type and time point are not known. Both conserved end residues are part of each CDR3. The D gene is left open where the match is weak. Part of the rows lack a size; the others show once, few, many or a class for expanded clones.

>TRBD2|TRBV6-6|.|TRBJ2-7
TGTGCCTCCGAGACGGGGGGAGACGAGCAGTACTTC
CASETGGDEQYF
>TRBD1|TRBV7-9|few|TRBJ1-2
TGTGCCAGCAGCTCTATCCAGGGACAGGGCTCTGGCTACACCTTC
CASSSIQGQGSGYTF
>TRBD2|TRBV20-1|.|TRBJ2-7
TGCAGTGCGCCATGGGGGGGAAATGTTGGCGAGCAGTACTTC
CSAPWGGNVGEQYF
>.|TRBV6-6|.|TRBJ2-1
TGTGCCAGCAGGCAGCTGAATGAGCAGTTCTTC
CASRQLNEQFF
>.|TRBV7-9|few|TRBJ2-1
TGTGCCAGCAGCCCGTGGACGGGGGTTAGCTCCTACAATGAGCAGTTCTTC
CASSPWTGVSSYNEQFF
>TRBD1|TRBV7-9|few|TRBJ2-5
TGTGCCAGCAGTACCGGGACAGGGGGATTCCAAGAGACCCAGTACTTC
CASSTGTGGFQETQYF
>TRBD2|TRBV7-8|many|TRBJ2-4
TGTGCCAGCAGCCTAGACGGGGGGAGCGGGAGGGCCGTTGGCAAAAACATTCAGTACTTC
CASSLDGGSGRAVGKNIQYF
>TRBD2|TRBV20-1|few|TRBJ2-1
TGCAGTGCTCGGACTAGCGGGAGGGGATATGAGCAGTTCTTC
CSARTSGRGYEQFF
>TRBD1|TRBV18|.|TRBJ2-2
TGTGCCAGCTCACCGGGACAGGCTAACACCGGGGAGCTGTTTTTT
CASSPGQANTGELFF
>TRBD2|TRBV20-1|.|TRBJ2-1
TGCAGTGCCACGACTAGCGGGGGACTCTCCTACAATGAGCAGTTCTTC
CSATTSGGLSYNEQFF
>.|TRBV4-1|few|TRBJ2-7
TGCGCCAGCAGCCGAGTAACAGGGTCGGCTTACGAGCAGTACTTC
CASSRVTGSAYEQYF
>.|TRBV7-9|many|TRBJ2-3
TGTGCCAGCATCACCGGGGTCCACACAGATACGCAGTATTTT
CASITGVHTDTQYF
>.|TRBV12-3/TRBV12-4|.|TRBJ2-7
TGTGCCAGCAGTTTTAAGGGGGCGGGGGAGCAGTACTTC
CASSFKGAGEQYF
>.|TRBV14|.|TRBJ2-1
TGTGCCAGCAGCGCGGTGCGCTGGGGTGAGCAGTTCTTC
CASSAVRWGEQFF
>.|TRBV5-1|.|TRBJ2-7
TGCGCCAGCAGCCCGGCCCTCCAAGGGCCCTACGAGCAGTACTTC
CASSPALQGPYEQYF
>TRBD2|TRBV20-1|few|TRBJ2-3
TGCAGTGCTAGAGCCCAAGCGGGGTGGGAAGATACGCAGTATTTT
CSARAQAGWEDTQYF
>TRBD1|TRBV19|.|TRBJ1-2
TGTGCCAGCCATGGACAGGGAATATCGGCGGGCGGCTACACCTTC
CASHGQGISAGGYTF
>.|TRBV21-1|few|TRBJ2-7
TGTGCCAGCAGCAAAACTAGCGAGCAGTACTTC
CASSKTSEQYF
>.|TRBV4-1|few|TRBJ2-7
TGCGCCAGCAGCCAAGATGGGACACGGAACTCCTACGAGCAGTACTTC
CASSQDGTRNSYEQYF
>.|TRBV19|.|TRBJ1-1
TGTGCCAGTAGTGCTGACAATGTCCGCCTGAACACTGAAGCTTTCTTT
CASSADNVRLNTEAFF
>.|TRBV18|.|TRBJ1-1
TGTGCCAGCTCACCACCGTGGGGGGCTTCCGGTGAAGCTTTCTTT
CASSPPWGASGEAFF
>.|TRBV15|.|TRBJ2-2
TGTGCCACGGAGCAGGCGACCGACGTTGGGCTGTTTTTT
CATEQATDVGLFF
>.|TRBV5-4|few|TRBJ2-7
TGTGCCAGCAGCTCCGCGGTTGCCCACGAGCAGTACTTC
CASSSAVAHEQYF